This TCR beta chain was recovered during a study of blood T cell repertoires in COVID-19. Study overall: Italy, Spain and the United States were the sources of the convalescent and acute COVID-19 samples. PBMCs, B-cell-depleted T cells, or T cells provided the cDNA or gDNA that made up the material.

Patients in Seattle were enrolled during active infection, then followed longitudinally. The CDR3 runs to 15 residues. Germline CDR1 is SEHNR and CDR2 is FQNEAQ (reference sequence). Trimming stripped 1 base from V and 3 bases from J, with 12 bases between. Source study methods: Amplification of reference gene primers was used by the study to estimate nucleated cell counts. The repertoire was sequenced with immunoSEQ multiplex PCR; TCRdb's copy has only in-frame clones and lacks some. V and J calls and clone size are given by that table; D and trimming were obtained from the DNA. In the table there are 250,000 to 300,000 clones, 86% of which are singletons.

The sequenced sample was peripheral blood. The source of this sequence is a woman in her 30s with COVID-19, enrolled during active disease. V gene TRBV7-9 combines with J gene TRBJ1-2; D is unclear. The CDR3 protein is CASSLGVQRDYGYTF. DNA for the CDR3: TGTGCCAGCAGCTTAGGAGTCCAACGGGACTATGGCTACACCTTC.